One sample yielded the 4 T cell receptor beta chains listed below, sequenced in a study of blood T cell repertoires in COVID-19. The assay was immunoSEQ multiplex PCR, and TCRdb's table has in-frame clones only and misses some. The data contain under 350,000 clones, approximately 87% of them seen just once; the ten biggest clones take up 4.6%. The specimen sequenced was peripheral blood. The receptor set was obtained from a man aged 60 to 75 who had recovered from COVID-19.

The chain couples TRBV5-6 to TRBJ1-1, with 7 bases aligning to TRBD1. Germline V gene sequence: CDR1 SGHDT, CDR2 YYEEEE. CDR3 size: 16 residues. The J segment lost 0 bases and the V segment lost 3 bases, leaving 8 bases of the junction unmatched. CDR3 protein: CASSWARTGLNTEAFF. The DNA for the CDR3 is TGTGCCAGCAGCTGGGCCAGGACAGGTCTGAACACTGAAGCTTTCTTT.

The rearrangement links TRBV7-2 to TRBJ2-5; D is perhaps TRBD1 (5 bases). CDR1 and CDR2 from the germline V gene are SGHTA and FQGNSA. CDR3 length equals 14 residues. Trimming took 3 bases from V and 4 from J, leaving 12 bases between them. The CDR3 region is CASSFGRAIETQYF. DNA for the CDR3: TGTGCCAGCAGCTTCGGCAGGGCTATAGAGACCCAGTACTTC.

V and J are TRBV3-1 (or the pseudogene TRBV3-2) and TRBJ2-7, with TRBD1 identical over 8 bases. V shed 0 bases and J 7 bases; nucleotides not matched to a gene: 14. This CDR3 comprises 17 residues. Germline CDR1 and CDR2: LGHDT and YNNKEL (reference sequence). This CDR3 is CASSQDRWAGQVREQYF. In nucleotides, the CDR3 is TGTGCCAGCAGCCAAGATCGCTGGGCGGGACAGGTCCGGGAGCAGTACTTC.

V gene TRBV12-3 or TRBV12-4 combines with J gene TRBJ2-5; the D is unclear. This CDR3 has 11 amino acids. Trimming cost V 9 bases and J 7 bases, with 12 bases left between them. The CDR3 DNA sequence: TGTGCCAGTAGTCCCTCGTCGACCCAGTACTTC. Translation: CASSPSSTQYF.